Sequencing of this T cell receptor (beta chain) was carried out in a study of monozygotic twins with inflammatory bowel disease (dated by TCRdb to between 2017 and 2020). The study in broad terms: The complete study included about 30 monozygotic twin pairs: 19 IBD-discordant Danish pairs and nine German pairs, of which four were IBD-concordant and five were IBD-discordant. The search for disease-associated traits relied mainly on comparing IBD patients with their genetically identical healthy co-twins within discordant pairs. Each individual had, on average, about 151 000 unique TCRalpha sequences and 181 000 unique TCRbeta sequences available for analysis.

From its cysteine to its phenylalanine, the CDR3 spans 15 amino acids. The protein alone is recorded here. CDR1 and CDR2 (SGHTA, FQGNSA) derive from the germline V gene. Receptors were amplified or captured by 5' RACE. Each TCR library was prepared from about 3,400 ng of total RNA. For each sample, cDNA was synthesized in eight separate reactions using SMARTScribe reverse transcriptase. During cDNA synthesis, template switching was used to introduce unique molecular identifiers that contained a 6-nucleotide sample barcode. Amplification of TCRalpha and TCRbeta cDNA involved two nested PCRs of 16 and 9 cycles, and each PCR was followed by bead purification. Before amplification, cDNA was treated with uracil DNA-glycosylase and purified using the QIAquick PCR purification kit. The second PCR added Illumina TruSeq-compatible adapters along with sample-specific barcodes. TapeStation and Qubit were used to check library quality and concentration, and approximately 5 ng of each library went into the pool. The pooled libraries were sequenced with 2 x 100 bp reads and custom sequencing primers on an Illumina HiSeq2500 single-index Rapid Run. The study's processing was this. MiGEC version 1.2.6 was used for UMI-based consensus assembly to correct PCR and sequencing errors. V(D)J alignment, clonotype assembly and CDR3 extraction were performed with MiXCR version 2.1.1. Normalisation of gene usage, clonotype sharing and MAIT/NKT TCR abundance was achieved by analysing the top 1000, 10 000 and 20 000 clonotypes per sample. After downsampling to 27 000 UMIs, diversity was calculated as the inverse Simpson index using the vegan R package. Paired Mann-Whitney U tests on discordant twin pairs were used, with Benjamini-Hochberg multiple-testing correction. After TCRdb reprocessed the reads, each CDR3 protein sequence was kept as one row, without DNA. TCRdb, not the original authors, processed these V and J calls. The sample table includes 80,000 or so distinct CDR3 sequences. The ten largest clones take up 7.4% of the sample.

A word on this clonotype: Its antigen is currently not known.

Study-wide conclusions, independent of this receptor: TCRbeta repertoire diversity, by inverse Simpson index, was decreased in IBD patients compared with their healthy co-twins. Distinction between different T cell subtypes could not be achieved in the analysis. Compared with healthy twins, IBD patients had fewer clonotypes in common with other individuals, a difference most pronounced in patients showing signs of disease activity. The results gave no support for a single strong signal or clonotype linked to IBD. Repertoire similarity did not differ between concordant and discordant twins, which could be due to limited statistical power. Because patients received different immunosuppressive treatments, the repertoires may have picked up extra background noise and variability between individuals.

A 2.5 ml peripheral blood sample was drawn into PAXgene tubes per donor and stored at -80°C. Without T cell sorting, total RNA was isolated from whole blood using the PAXgene blood miRNA kit on an automated QIAcube. Deep TCRalpha and TCRbeta repertoire profiling with unique molecular barcoding was performed on peripheral blood of monozygotic twin pairs concordant or discordant for inflammatory bowel disease. Smoking habits were recorded for all twin pairs, with individuals classified as current, former or never smokers. This receptor was identified in a human donor with ulcerative colitis or Crohn's disease, or a healthy co-twin of an affected twin (not recorded which). The sequenced material came from blood. The chain uses TRBV7-2 and TRBJ1-2; TCRdb's D call of TRBD1 is untestable without DNA. The CDR3 sequence is CASSRRGGAGGGYTF.